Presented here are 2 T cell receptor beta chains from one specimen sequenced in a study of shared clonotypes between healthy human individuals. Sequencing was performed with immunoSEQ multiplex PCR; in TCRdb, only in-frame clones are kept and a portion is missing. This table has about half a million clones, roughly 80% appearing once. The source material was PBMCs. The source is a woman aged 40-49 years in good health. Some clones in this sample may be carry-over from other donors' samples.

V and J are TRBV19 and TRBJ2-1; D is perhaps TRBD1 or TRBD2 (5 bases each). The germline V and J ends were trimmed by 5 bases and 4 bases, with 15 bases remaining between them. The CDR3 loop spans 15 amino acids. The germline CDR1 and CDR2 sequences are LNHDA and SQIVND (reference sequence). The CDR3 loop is CASSWGWESYNEQFF. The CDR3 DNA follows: TGTGCCAGTAGTTGGGGGTGGGAATCGTACAATGAGCAGTTCTTC.

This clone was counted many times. CDR3 DNA: TGTGCCAGCAGCACCGGGACTAGCTCCTCGAATGAGCAGTTCTTC. Protein: CASSTGTSSSNEQFF. V usage is TRBV11-3 and J usage is TRBJ2-1; 9 positions agree with TRBD2. The CDR3 is 15 residues long. Unmatched junction bases numbered 9, after V lost 5 bases and J lost 7 bases. CDR1 SGHNT and CDR2 YENEEA come from the germline V gene.